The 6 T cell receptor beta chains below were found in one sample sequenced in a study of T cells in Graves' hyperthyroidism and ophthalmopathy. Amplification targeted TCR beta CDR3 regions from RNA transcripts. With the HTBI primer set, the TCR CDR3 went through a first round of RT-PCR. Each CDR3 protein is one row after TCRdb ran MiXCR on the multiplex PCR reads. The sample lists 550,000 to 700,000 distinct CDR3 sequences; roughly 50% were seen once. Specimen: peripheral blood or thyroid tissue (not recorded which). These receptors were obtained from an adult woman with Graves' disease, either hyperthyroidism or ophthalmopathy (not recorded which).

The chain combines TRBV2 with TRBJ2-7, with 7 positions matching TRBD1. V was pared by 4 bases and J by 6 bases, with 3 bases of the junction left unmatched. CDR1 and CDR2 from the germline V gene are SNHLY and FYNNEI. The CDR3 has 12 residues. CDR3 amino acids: CASSAGQLEQYF. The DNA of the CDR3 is TGTGCCAGCAGTGCGGGACAGCTCGAGCAGTACTTC.

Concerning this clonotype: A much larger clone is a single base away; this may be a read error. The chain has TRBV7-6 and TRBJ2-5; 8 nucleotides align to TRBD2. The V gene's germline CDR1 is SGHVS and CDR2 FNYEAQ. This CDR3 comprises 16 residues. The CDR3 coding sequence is TGTGCCAGCAGCTCCCCCCCGGGGGGGTACAAAGAGGCCCAGTACTTC. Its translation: CASSSPPGGYKEAQYF. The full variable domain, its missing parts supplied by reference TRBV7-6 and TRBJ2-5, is GAGVSQSPRYKVTKRGQDVALRCDPISGHVSLYWYRQALGQGPEFLTYFNYEAQQDKSGLPNDRFSAERPEGSISTLTIQRTEQRDSAMYRCASSSPPGGYKEAQYFGPGTRLLVL.

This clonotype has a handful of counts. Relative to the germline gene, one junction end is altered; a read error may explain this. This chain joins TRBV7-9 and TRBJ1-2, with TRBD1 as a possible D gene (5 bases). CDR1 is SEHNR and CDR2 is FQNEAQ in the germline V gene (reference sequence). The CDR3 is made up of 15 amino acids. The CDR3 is CASSRQQESNYGYTF. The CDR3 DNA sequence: TGCGCCAGCAGCCGACAACAGGAAAGTAACTATGGCTACACCTTC. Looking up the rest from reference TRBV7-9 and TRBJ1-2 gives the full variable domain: DTGVSQNPRHKITKRGQNVTFRCDPISEHNRLYWYRQTLGQGPEFLTYFQNEAQLEKSRLLSDRFSAERPKGSFSTLEIQRTEQGDSAMYLCASSRQQESNYGYTFGSGTRLTVV.

The CDR3 nucleotides read TGTGCCAGCAGCTTCATTAGGGGGGACAACTATGGCTACACCTTC. The encoded protein is CASSFIRGDNYGYTF. The rearrangement joins TRBV7-2 to TRBJ1-2; TRBD1 might be the D (6 bases). CDR1 is SGHTA, CDR2 FQGNSA, per germline. The CDR3 contains 15 residues. V was cut by 3 bases and J by 2 bases, with 13 bases left in between.

The DNA for the CDR3 is TGTGCCAGCAGCCAAATTGAGGGACAGGGAGGGGGTCGGGAGACCCAGTACTTC. It encodes CASSQIEGQGGGRETQYF. This chain connects TRBV25-1 to TRBJ2-5; 9 bases align to TRBD1. Germline V lookup: CDR1 MGHDK, CDR2 SYGVNS. With 6 bases clipped from V and 5 bases from J, the junction kept 19 bases outside the gene matches. There are 18 residues in the CDR3.

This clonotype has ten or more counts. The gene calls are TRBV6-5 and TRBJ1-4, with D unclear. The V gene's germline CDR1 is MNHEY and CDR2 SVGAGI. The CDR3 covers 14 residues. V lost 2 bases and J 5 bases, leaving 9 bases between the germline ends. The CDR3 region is CASSYLTGNEKLFF. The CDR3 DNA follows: TGTGCCAGCAGTTACCTGACGGGGAATGAAAAACTGTTTTTT.